The rows below give T cell receptor beta chains drawn from one sample of a study of cytomegalovirus exposure and HLA in healthy donors. Clones were read by immunoSEQ multiplex PCR, and TCRdb kept only the in-frame ones, dropping some. The sample contains hundreds of thousands of clones, more than 55% of which appear only once. The sequencing sample was made of PBMCs. All receptors come from a female donor in good health and CMV-seronegative. Each CDR3 is given with its conserved first and last residue. A D gene is named only where the DNA matches it firmly. Size tells how often a clone was seen (once, few, many) or the class of an expanded clone, and some rows leave it out.

TRBV6-1,.,TRBJ2-2,.,CASKAVSGELFF,TGTGCCAGCAAGGCGGTCTCCGGGGAGCTGTTTTTT
TRBV28,TRBD1,TRBJ2-5,.,CASSTDRGLYF,TGTGCCAGCAGTACCGACAGGGGGCTTTACTTC
TRBV2,.,TRBJ2-7,once,CASRTPPRASRNPHEQYF,TGTGCCAGCAGAACCCCGCCCCGGGCTAGCAGAAACCCCCACGAGCAGTACTTC
TRBV27,TRBD2,TRBJ2-1,few,CASSSQSGAPYNEQFF,TGTGCCAGCAGTTCCCAGAGCGGGGCCCCCTACAATGAGCAGTTCTTC
TRBV21-1,.,TRBJ2-7,few,CASSKEDGKPNEQYF,TGTGCCAGCAGCAAAGAGGACGGGAAACCCAACGAGCAGTACTTC
TRBV10-3,.,TRBJ2-1,.,CAISQVRDLNNEQFF,TGTGCCATCAGCCAAGTCCGGGACTTAAACAATGAGCAGTTCTTC
TRBV5-1,TRBD2,TRBJ2-1,once,CASSLSSGRDEQFF,TGCGCCAGCAGCCTTAGTAGCGGGAGGGATGAGCAGTTCTTC
TRBV19,TRBD1,TRBJ1-3,.,CASSPRQGSSGNTIYF,TGTGCCAGTAGTCCTCGACAGGGAAGCTCTGGAAACACCATATATTTT
TRBV14,TRBD2,TRBJ2-5,.,CASSQPGTIGSETQYF,TGTGCCAGCAGCCAACCCGGGACTATTGGTTCTGAGACCCAGTACTTC
TRBV7-9,.,TRBJ2-7,.,CASSHTGTYEQYF,TGTGCCAGCAGCCATACAGGGACCTACGAGCAGTACTTC